This T cell receptor beta chain was found in a study of CXCR3-negative and CXCR3-positive naive CD8 T cells (dated by TCRdb to between 2018 and 2021). Some background on the complete study: In total, roughly 150 million TRB reads were obtained, or roughly 1.5 +/- 0.3 million reads per library. The TRBV-TRBJ cluster analysis covered naive subsets from about 5 donors and memory cells from 3 donors. The diversity and physicochemical repertoire analyses included more than ten donors pooled from two independent experiments.

The CDR3 measures 11 amino acids from cysteine to phenylalanine. There is no recorded DNA. The germline V gene encodes CDR1 SQVTM and CDR2 ANQGSEA. Sequenced using a NextSeq 550. The Human TCR Profiling Kit (MiLaboratory) was used to prepare UMI-labeled 5' RACE TRB cDNA libraries. cDNA synthesis used the entire amount of extracted RNA, and PCR amplification then used the entire amount of cDNA produced. Libraries were prepared in parallel with an identical number of PCR cycles. From the authors' description of their analysis: With a minimum of two reads required per UMI, MIGEC and MiXCR pulled out about 53,000 +/- 10,000 unique UMI-labeled TRB cDNA molecules from each library. Each library averaged 40,000 +/- 10,000 functional in-frame TRB CDR3 nucleotide clonotypes without stop codons. After each sample was downsampled to 5000 UMI-labeled TRB molecules, VDJtools was used to calculate diversity metrics such as normalized Shannon-Wiener and Chao1. For the central five CDR3 residues, VDJtools calculated physicochemical properties weighted by clonotype size, namely interaction energy, strength, volume and Kidera factor 4. TCRdb reprocessed the reads into one record per CDR3 protein sequence, lacking DNA. The V and J calls, along with clone size, are taken from TCRdb and not from the paper's own processing. Per the sample table, the count is around 90,000 distinct CDR3 sequences. Around 1% of the sample goes to the ten largest clones.

The full study reports these points: Both naive subsets had comparably high repertoire diversity, while memory CD8+ T cells had much lower repertoire diversity. Compared with CXCR3-negative naive cells, CXCR3-positive naive cells had TRB CDR3s with higher hydrophobicity (lower Kidera factor 4), lower energy, and higher strength and volume indices. Because surface CD5, which has been linked to self-reactivity in mice, was comparable between naive subsets, TCR interaction strength was also inferred from TRB CDR3 physicochemical properties. TRBV-TRBJ usage was similar between naive CXCR3-negative and CXCR3-positive cells from the same donor, while memory cells showed distinct patterns. Freshly isolated PBMCs were used for most assays because CXCR3 expression partially decreased after cryopreservation.

Each CD8+ T cell subset was flow-sorted in triplicate, with approximately 300,000 cells per subset placed directly into RLT lysis buffer. To keep memory contaminants out, a stringent definition of naive CD8+ T cells was applied: CD45RO-CCR7+CD27+CD95-. Peripheral blood mononuclear cells were isolated from buffy coats using standard density gradient centrifugation. Naive CXCR3-negative and CXCR3-positive CD8+ T cells were flow-sorted using a FACSAria III. An RNeasy Mini Kit was used to extract total RNA from the sorted cells. With regard to this clonotype: Its antigen has not been determined.

The receptor's source is a human donor in good health. Some clones in this sample may be carry-over from other donors' samples. The sequenced sample was naive CXCR3- CD8+ T cells from blood. Sample cell subset or site, as interpreted from the label and publication: CD45RO-CCR7+CD27+CD95- naive CD8+ T cells lacking CXCR3 (TNR3-). The chain couples TRBV29-1 to TRBJ2-1. The CDR3 is CSVISYNEQFF.